The rows below give T cell receptor beta chains drawn from one sample of a study of cytomegalovirus exposure and HLA in healthy donors. The assay was immunoSEQ multiplex PCR, and TCRdb's table has in-frame clones only and misses some. The sample includes 150,000 or so clones, about 80% of them seen just once. The sample was PBMCs. The receptors derive from a man between 50 and 59 years old in good health and CMV-seropositive. The CDR3 runs from the conserved cysteine through the conserved F or W. Fields, in order: CDR3 protein, CDR3 DNA, J gene, D gene, clone size, V gene. A D gene is named only where the DNA matches it firmly. Rows may omit the clone size; those that give it use once, few, many or a size class.

CASSLVREGTEAFF TGTGCCAGCAGCTTAGTCAGGGAAGGCACTGAAGCTTTCTTT TRBJ1-1 - - TRBV7-6
CASSLGRGSGNTEAFF TGCGCCAGCAGCTTAGGCAGGGGGTCAGGGAACACTGAAGCTTTCTTT TRBJ1-1 TRBD1 - TRBV5-1
CASSFPRTGNGYTF TGTGCCAGCAGCTTTCCCCGGACAGGGAATGGCTACACCTTC TRBJ1-2 TRBD1 few TRBV6-4
CASSQSPGHNLDEQFF TGTGCCAGCAGCCAATCCCCGGGACATAACTTAGATGAGCAGTTCTTC TRBJ2-1 - - TRBV4-2
CASSLYETNTEAFF TGCGCCAGCAGCTTGTACGAAACTAACACTGAAGCTTTCTTT TRBJ1-1 - - TRBV5-1
CASSPKAGGLTGELFF TGTGCCAGCAGCCCCAAAGCGGGGGGGCTAACCGGGGAGCTGTTTTTT TRBJ2-2 TRBD2 - TRBV7-8
CASSTPSTETSYNEQFF TGTGCCAGCAGCACCCCGTCGACAGAGACCTCCTACAATGAGCAGTTCTTC TRBJ2-1 - - TRBV9
CASSEIGGSPLHF TGTGCCAGCAGTGAAATTGGCGGTTCACCCCTCCACTTT TRBJ1-6 - - TRBV6-1
CASSRLTGGPEAFF TGTGCCAGCAGCCGTTTGACAGGGGGCCCTGAAGCTTTCTTT TRBJ1-1 TRBD1 once TRBV7-9
CASREDGSSEAFF TGTGCCAGCAGGGAGGACGGGTCCTCTGAAGCTTTCTTT TRBJ1-1 - - TRBV6-1
CASSLGPTGTEAFF TGCGCCAGCAGCTTGGGCCCGACGGGCACTGAAGCTTTCTTT TRBJ1-1 - - TRBV5-1
CASSLGGQGDGYTF TGTGCCAGCAGCTTAGGAGGGCAGGGGGATGGCTACACCTTC TRBJ1-2 TRBD1 - TRBV7-6
CASTTRYGELFF TGTGCCAGCACCACCCGCTACGGGGAGCTGTTTTTT TRBJ2-2 - - TRBV28
CASSFGTGDGHSPLHF TGTGCCAGCAGTTTCGGGACAGGGGATGGGCATTCACCCCTCCACTTT TRBJ1-6 TRBD1 few TRBV6-5